This entry describes one TCR beta chain. Its specificity is unknown. The entry originates in a study of shared clonotypes between healthy human individuals. Naive CD8 cells lacked CD45RO and underwent positive selection for CCR7, leaving out terminally differentiated effector memory CD45RA+ cells. Study outcomes and limitations: Rarefaction gave evidence that sorted-subset sequencing remained incomplete despite large depth. In contrast to clonotypes shared by all four donors, non-shared clonotypes had lower generation probabilities. Sequencing depth was expected to influence donor clonotype sharing. For naive CD4 cells, 4.5% to 6.5% of clonotypes were shared across a handful of donors.

Some clones are missing from TCRdb's copy, which holds only in-frame ones; the method was immunoSEQ multiplex PCR. The repertoire holds millions of clones, with about 95% as singletons. The CDR3 is 16 residues long. Trimming took off 0 bases at V and 3 bases at J, with 16 bases between the two ends. CDR1 SGHDT and CDR2 YYEEEE come from the germline V gene. The origin of this receptor is a man in his late teens or twenties in good health. Sequencing used naive CD8+ T cells sorted from blood. V and J are TRBV5-6 and TRBJ2-7; TRBD1 might be the D (6 bases). This CDR3 reads CASSLAGQGLHYEQYF. The CDR3 coding sequence is TGTGCCAGCAGCTTGGCAGGGCAGGGGTTACACTACGAGCAGTACTTC.